These 8 T cell receptor beta chains originate from one sample sequenced in a study of shared clonotypes between healthy human individuals. Some clones are missing from TCRdb's copy, which holds only in-frame ones; the method was immunoSEQ multiplex PCR. The sample lists 2 million to 2.5 million clones, approximately 96% occurring once. The sequenced material came from naive CD4+ T cells sorted from blood. Subset given: CD45RA+ positively selected. The source is a man younger than 30 in good health.

The chain has TRBV15 and TRBJ2-7, with 7 bases lining up with TRBD2. The germline gives CDR1 LNHNV, CDR2 YYDKDF (reference sequence). This CDR3 is 16 amino acids long. V lost 0 bases to trimming and J lost 1 base; unmatched junction nucleotides: 6. The CDR3 DNA follows: TGTGCCACCAGCAGAGATGGGGAGGGTAGGTCCTACGAGCAGTACTTC. It is translated as CATSRDGEGRSYEQYF.

The J gene is TRBJ1-5, the V gene TRBV27, with TRBD1 identical over 10 bases. After removal of 6 bases from V and 3 bases from J, the junction contained 5 bases not matched to a gene. Germline V gene lookup returns CDR1 MNHEY and CDR2 SMNVEV (reference sequence). The length of the CDR3 is 15 residues. CDR3: CASSKGQGDNQPQHF. The CDR3 bases are TGTGCCAGCAGCAAAGGACAGGGGGACAATCAGCCCCAGCATTTT.

The rearrangement joins TRBV5-4 to TRBJ2-6; 9 bases are a match to TRBD1. The ends lost 4 bases at V and 19 bases at J; junction bases unmatched: 9. The germline gives CDR1 SGHNT, CDR2 YYREEE (reference sequence). The CDR3 has 12 residues. CDR3 loop: CASSVGQGLITF. For the CDR3, the DNA is TGTGCCAGCAGCGTGGGACAGGGTTTAATAACTTTC.

This chain uses TRBV6-6 with TRBJ1-3; perhaps TRBD1 as D (6 bases). The CDR3 is made up of 15 amino acids. Germline CDR1 and CDR2: MNHNY and SVGAGI (reference sequence). Trimming took 8 bases from V and 0 from J, leaving 14 bases between them. CDR3 sequence: CASARGGSSGNTIYF. DNA for the CDR3: TGTGCCAGCGCCAGGGGCGGGAGCTCTGGAAACACCATATATTTT.

This chain links TRBV18 with TRBJ1-2, with D tentatively TRBD1 (6 bases). This CDR3 has 14 residues. The V end lost 2 bases, the J end lost 8 bases, and 15 bases lay between the germline ends. Germline V gene data show CDR1 as KGHSH and CDR2 as LQKENI. The CDR3 protein is CASSPTDRYGGYTF. CDR3 nucleotides: TGTGCCAGCTCACCAACGGACAGATACGGAGGCTACACCTTC.

This chain links TRBV5-8 with TRBJ2-5, with a weak D call TRBD2 (6 bases). Germline V gene lookup returns CDR1 SGHTS and CDR2 YDEGEE. With 0 bases removed from V and 5 bases from J, the gap between germline ends came to 14 bases. The CDR3 consists of 15 residues. In DNA form, the CDR3 reads TGTGCCAGCAGCTTGGGGGGACTCAAGAGGGAGACCCAGTACTTC. Translating gives CASSLGGLKRETQYF.

Details on this clone: Within the sample, other DNA sequences also encode this same CDR3. J is TRBJ1-1 and V is TRBV29-1; D unclear. CDR3 size: 10 residues. The V and J ends lost 4 bases and 6 bases respectively, with 6 bases between them. Germline CDR1 and CDR2: SQVTM and ANQGSEA. The CDR3 is CSVGAAEAFF. CDR3 DNA sequence: TGCAGCGTTGGGGCAGCTGAAGCTTTCTTT.

V gene TRBV5-1 combines with J gene TRBJ2-7; 12 bases fit TRBD1. Germline V lookup: CDR1 SGHRS, CDR2 YFSETQ. This CDR3 is 17 amino acids long. The V segment lost 2 bases and the J segment 5 bases; nucleotides outside the gene matches: 11. CDR3 in amino acids: CASSFSGQGARRNEQYF. The CDR3 coding sequence is TGCGCCAGCAGCTTTTCGGGACAGGGGGCACGAAGGAACGAGCAGTACTTC.